The 13 T cell receptor beta chains presented below share a single source sample, sequenced in a study of T cell repertoires in cytomegalovirus infection. One entry per CDR3 protein results from TCRdb running MiXCR on the reads. The table records about 150,000 distinct CDR3 sequences, around a quarter of them present only once. Input material: PBMCs. The receptors originated from a human donor in good health (CMV status not recorded). Some clones in this sample may be carry-over from other donors' samples.

This clonotype was recorded at least ten times. The rearrangement joins TRBV12-3 or TRBV12-4 to TRBJ1-3; no clear D. This CDR3 has 16 amino acids. The germline V and J ends were trimmed by 1 base and 0 bases, with 10 bases remaining between them. The CDR3 nucleotides read TGTGCCAGCAGTTTAGGAATTGGGATCTCTGGAAACACCATATATTTT. It is translated as CASSLGIGISGNTIYF.

This clonotype was observed a few times. The chain couples TRBV6-5 to TRBJ2-5, with 10 bases matching TRBD2. This CDR3 spans 15 amino acids. V shed 2 bases and J 4 bases; nucleotides not matched to a gene: 4. Germline V gives CDR1 MNHEY, CDR2 SVGAGI. Here the CDR3 reads CASSYLAGVVETQYF. For the CDR3, the DNA is TGTGCCAGCAGTTACCTAGCGGGAGTGGTAGAGACCCAGTACTTC.

This clonotype was seen a few times. The chain employs TRBV6-1 and TRBJ1-2; perhaps TRBD1 as D (6 bases). V lost 4 bases and J lost 3, with 12 bases in between. Germline CDR1 is MNHNS and CDR2 is SASEGT. The CDR3 is made up of 14 amino acids. CDR3 DNA: TGTGCCAGCAGTGTTCGGGGGGCGGACTATGGCTACACCTTC. This encodes CASSVRGADYGYTF.

V is TRBV12-3 or TRBV12-4 and J is TRBJ2-1; 8 positions match TRBD2. CDR3 size: 16 residues. Trimming cost V 3 bases and J 5 bases; bases outside gene matches: 9. CDR3 protein: CASSLRAGASHNEQFF. The CDR3 coding sequence is TGTGCCAGCAGTTTGCGAGCGGGAGCCTCACACAATGAGCAGTTCTTC.

Comment on this clonotype: A single base separates this from a much larger clone, so it may be a read error. The gene calls are TRBV5-6 and TRBJ2-7; 7 nucleotides align to TRBD1. Germline lookup yields CDR1 SGHDT and CDR2 YYEEEE. This CDR3 contains 15 residues. CDR3: CTSSPRVTGSYEQYF. The DNA of the CDR3 is TGTACCAGCAGCCCCAGGGTGACAGGGTCTTACGAGCAGTACTTC.

This chain links TRBV10-3 with TRBJ1-1; 8 nucleotides align to TRBD1. Trimming took 4 bases from V and 3 from J; bases not matched to a gene: 13. The V gene's germline CDR1 is ENHRY and CDR2 SYGVKD. The CDR3 consists of 17 residues. In nucleotides, the CDR3 is TGTGCCATCAGTGCAACACAGACAGGGGCCAGATACACTGAAGCTTTCTTT. Its protein product is CAISATQTGARYTEAFF.

This rearrangement joins TRBV20-1 to TRBJ2-5; D may match TRBD1 or TRBD2 (5 bases each). Looked up from germline, CDR1 is DFQATT and CDR2 is SNEGSKA (reference sequence). CDR3 length: 12 residues. V was trimmed by 4 bases and J by 6 bases, leaving 12 bases between them. Written as DNA, the CDR3 is TGCAGTGCTAATGAGGGGCTACAGACCCAGTACTTC. Residues: CSANEGLQTQYF.

The chain links TRBV19 to TRBJ1-5; tentative D call: TRBD1 (5 bases). CDR3 length equals 14 residues. The V gene's germline CDR1 is LNHDA and CDR2 SQIVND (reference sequence). The ends were cut back, 7 bases at V and 1 base at J, with 11 bases in the middle. The chain's CDR3 is CASNEGVSNQPQHF. The CDR3 DNA is TGTGCCAGTAACGAAGGGGTGAGCAATCAGCCCCAGCATTTT.

This clonotype was seen at least ten times. The rearrangement uses TRBV2 and TRBJ2-7; unclear D gene. Trimming removed 8 bases at V and 6 bases at J, with 8 bases between. Germline values: CDR1 SNHLY, CDR2 FYNNEI. The CDR3 length is 10 residues. The chain's CDR3 is CASGTIEQYF. The CDR3 region has the DNA TGTGCCAGCGGAACTATCGAGCAGTACTTC.

The sample holds many counts of this clonotype. The chain combines TRBV4-1 with TRBJ2-3; D perhaps matches TRBD1 (5 bases). The V end was cut by 3 bases, the J end by 0 bases, with 10 bases between. This CDR3 is 15 amino acids long. CDR1 and CDR2 (germline): MGHRA, YSYEKL. CDR3 sequence (DNA): TGCGCCAGCAGCCAGCAGGGCACTAGCACAGATACGCAGTATTTT. As protein: CASSQQGTSTDTQYF.

The chain employs TRBV20-1 and TRBJ1-1; 7 nucleotides line up with TRBD1. V shed 1 base, J shed 4 bases, and the junction held 3 bases outside the gene matches. The CDR3 loop spans 13 amino acids. Per germline, CDR1 DFQATT and CDR2 SNEGSKA (reference sequence). DNA for the CDR3: TGCAGTGCTAGAGCCCCAGGGGGCACTGAAGCTTTCTTT. This translates into CSARAPGGTEAFF.

This clonotype was found a few times. The chain uses TRBV12-3 or TRBV12-4 and TRBJ1-6, with D possibly TRBD1 on 5 matching bases. The CDR3 totals 15 residues. V lost 6 bases, J lost 9 bases, and 18 bases lay in between. This CDR3 is CASSKPVGAGSPLHF. The CDR3 DNA reads TGTGCCAGCAGCAAACCCGTAGGGGCCGGTTCACCCCTCCACTTT.

The CDR3 protein is CASSLLLGSGNQPQHF. The CDR3, as DNA: TGTGCCAGCAGCCTCCTTTTGGGGTCGGGCAATCAGCCCCAGCATTTT. The V gene is TRBV2, the J gene TRBJ1-5, with no clear D. The CDR3 consists of 16 residues. Trimming stripped 6 bases from V and 2 bases from J, with 17 bases between. Germline V gene lookup returns CDR1 SNHLY and CDR2 FYNNEI.